These 12 T cell receptor beta chains share one sample of origin, sequenced in a study of blood T cell repertoires in COVID-19. Using immunoSEQ multiplex PCR, the repertoire was profiled, and TCRdb retains in-frame clones only, with some absent. Of fewer than 200,000 clones listed, roughly nine tenths were seen once; the top ten hold roughly 20%. Source material: peripheral blood. Source of these receptors: a man in his 70s with active or convalescent COVID-19.

The CDR3 is CATSDVGTAQETQYF. The CDR3 coding sequence is TGTGCCACCAGTGACGTCGGGACAGCCCAAGAGACCCAGTACTTC. The gene calls are TRBV24-1 and TRBJ2-5; 7 positions agree with TRBD1. The CDR3 is 15 residues long. The germline gives CDR1 KGHDR, CDR2 SFDVKD. Trimming cost V 4 bases and J 1 base; bases outside gene matches: 5.

V gene TRBV6-5 combines with J gene TRBJ1-2, with TRBD1 matching 10 bases. CDR3 length equals 15 residues. Germline CDR1 is MNHEY and CDR2 is SVGAGI. With V trimmed by 10 bases and J by 6 bases, 14 bases remained unmatched. The CDR3 loop is CATLFLGTGVDGYTF. The CDR3 nucleotides are TGTGCCACCCTTTTTTTAGGGACAGGGGTAGATGGCTACACCTTC.

The V call is TRBV6-2 or TRBV6-3, the J call TRBJ1-1; D gene ambiguous. V was clipped by 7 bases and J by 0 bases, with 12 bases between them. The CDR3 loop spans 14 amino acids. Per the germline V gene, CDR1 is MNHEY and CDR2 is SVGEGT. CDR3 sequence (DNA): TGTGCCAGCACCCCCGGGAGCTTGAACACTGAAGCTTTCTTT. It encodes CASTPGSLNTEAFF.

This clone was picked up one time. The rearrangement joins TRBV28 to TRBJ1-4; 9 bases fit TRBD1. V gave up 6 bases and J gave up 8 bases; unmatched junction bases: 13. The length of the CDR3 is 16 residues. Germline V gene lookup returns CDR1 MDHEN and CDR2 SYDVKM. In nucleotides, the CDR3 is TGTGCCAGCAGACCCGACCGACAGGGGGTTAGGGAAAAACTGTTTTTT. It yields the protein CASRPDRQGVREKLFF.

The gene calls are TRBV15 and TRBJ1-1; D call uncertain. Trimming took off 0 bases at V and 10 bases at J, with 12 bases between the two ends. This CDR3 has 13 residues. Per the germline V gene, CDR1 is LNHNV and CDR2 is YYDKDF (reference sequence). Written as DNA, the CDR3 is TGTGCCACCAGCAGAGAACGACTTGCGGGAGCTTTCTTT. Protein product: CATSRERLAGAFF.

The chain couples TRBV5-1 to TRBJ1-6; D is ambiguous. V shed 0 bases and J shed 0 bases, with 7 bases lying between them. Germline V gene data show CDR1 as SGHRS and CDR2 as YFSETQ. The CDR3 spans 16 residues. As DNA, the CDR3 is TGCGCCAGCAGCTTGGGAGAGAGCTCCTATAATTCACCCCTCCACTTT. This gives the protein CASSLGESSYNSPLHF.

The chain joins TRBV10-2 to TRBJ2-1; 7 bases line up with TRBD2. V was pared by 8 bases and J by 0 bases, with 1 base of the junction left unmatched. The germline CDR1 and CDR2 sequences are WSHSY and SAAADI. The CDR3 spans 13 residues. The CDR3 coding sequence is TGCGCCAGCGGGAGGGGCTCCTACAATGAGCAGTTCTTC. Its protein product is CASGRGSYNEQFF.

V and J are TRBV6-2 or TRBV6-3 and TRBJ1-5; D unclear. Germline lookup yields CDR1 MNHEY and CDR2 SVGEGT. V gave up 3 bases and J gave up 4 bases, with 13 bases separating them. CDR3 size: 15 residues. CDR3 amino acids: CASSYPNPGNQPQHF. The CDR3 coding sequence is TGTGCCAGCAGTTATCCCAACCCGGGGAATCAGCCCCAGCATTTT.

The chain links TRBV6-5 to TRBJ2-7; the D gene is possibly TRBD1 (6 bases). The CDR3 extends over 15 amino acids. V shed 6 bases and J shed 3 bases, with 18 bases lying between them. Germline-derived CDR1 and CDR2 are MNHEY and SVGAGI. The CDR3 DNA reads as TGTGCCAGCAGCTTTCAGGGGCGGTGGGGCTACGAGCAGTACTTC. Translating it yields CASSFQGRWGYEQYF.

The chain has TRBV11-2 and TRBJ1-1; D not resolved. CDR1 and CDR2 (germline): SGHAT, FQNNGV. V was pared by 2 bases and J by 1 base, with 8 bases between. This CDR3 contains 14 residues. CDR3 bases: TGTGCCAGCAGCTTAATGCGAGGGAACACTGAAGCTTTCTTT. It translates to CASSLMRGNTEAFF.

This clone was detected a few times. This chain links TRBV7-8 with TRBJ1-5, with D perhaps TRBD1 (5 bases). The V end was cut by 4 bases, the J end by 5 bases, with 9 bases between. Germline loops: CDR1 SGHVS, CDR2 FQNEAQ. The CDR3 totals 13 residues. CDR3 residues: CASSWGGDQPQHF. The CDR3 nucleotides are TGTGCCAGCAGCTGGGGAGGGGATCAGCCCCAGCATTTT. The full variable domain, rest sourced from reference TRBV7-8 and TRBJ1-5, is GAGVSQSPRYKVAKRGQDVALRCDPISGHVSLFWYQQALGQGPEFLTYFQNEAQLDKSGLPSDRFFAERPEGSVSTLKIQRTQQEDSAVYLCASSWGGDQPQHFGDGTRLSIL.

This chain connects TRBV7-2 to TRBJ1-5, with 11 bases that match TRBD1. The junction had 8 bases not matched to a gene; V was cut back by 4 bases and J by 6 bases. Germline V CDR1 and CDR2: SGHTA, FQGNSA. The CDR3 covers 16 residues. The DNA of the CDR3 is TGTGCCAGCAGCTCTTACGGGACAGGGGGTAGTCAGCCCCAGCATTTT. Translation gives CASSSYGTGGSQPQHF.